Below are 6 T cell receptor beta chains sequenced from a single sample in a study of CD8 T cells in Susac syndrome. An amount of RNA that ranged from about 0.45 to 1 ug was reverse transcribed with random hexamers. TCRdb reprocessed the immunoSEQ multiplex PCR reads via MiXCR and lists one record per CDR3 protein. Altogether about 110,000 distinct CDR3 sequences are present, roughly 95% being singletons, with the ten largest covering approximately 0.093%. The specimen was CD4+ T cells from PBMCs. Every receptor here comes from a human donor in good health.

The rearrangement joins TRBV3-1 to TRBJ2-2; D gene ambiguous. CDR1 and CDR2 from the germline V gene are LGHDT and YNNKEL (reference sequence). This CDR3 contains 14 residues. The germline V and J ends were trimmed by 2 bases and 4 bases, with 8 bases remaining between them. In nucleotides, the CDR3 is TGTGCCAGCAGCCAAAGCCCGAGCACCGGGGAGCTGTTTTTT. It is translated as CASSQSPSTGELFF.

The J gene is TRBJ1-4, the V gene TRBV12-3 or TRBV12-4; weak D call: TRBD1 (5 bases). V was cut by 6 bases and J by 0 bases, with 11 bases left in between. The CDR3 contains 15 residues. Here the CDR3 DNA reads TGTGCCAGCAGACCGAGGGGCGCAACTAATGAAAAACTGTTTTTT. Translation: CASRPRGATNEKLFF.

The chain joins TRBV7-9 to TRBJ1-1; D gene ambiguous. The CDR3 contains 13 residues. Germline CDR1 reads SEHNR; CDR2 reads FQNEAQ (reference sequence). V lost 0 bases to trimming and J lost 0 bases, with 2 bases between them. The CDR3 coding sequence is TGTGCCAGCAGCTTAGCAATGAACACTGAAGCTTTCTTT. Translating it yields CASSLAMNTEAFF.

The chain joins TRBV12-3 or TRBV12-4 to TRBJ2-1; the D gene is possibly TRBD2 (6 bases). This CDR3 is built from 15 residues. V was clipped by 1 base and J by 0 bases, with 7 bases between them. The CDR3 is CASSLERASYNEQFF. Here the CDR3 DNA reads TGTGCCAGCAGTTTAGAGCGGGCCTCCTACAATGAGCAGTTCTTC.

The chain combines TRBV12-3 or TRBV12-4 with TRBJ2-1; 7 bases agree with TRBD2. J was trimmed by 3 bases and V by 2 bases; bases with no gene match: 4. This CDR3 is built from 15 residues. DNA of the CDR3: TGTGCCAGCAGTTTACTAGCGGAGATCTACAATGAGCAGTTCTTC. This gives the protein CASSLLAEIYNEQFF.

J is TRBJ1-2 and V is TRBV2; D remains unclear. This CDR3 is 12 amino acids long. V was cut by 4 bases and J by 2 bases, with 5 bases left in between. Germline V gene lookup returns CDR1 SNHLY and CDR2 FYNNEI. In DNA, the CDR3 is TGTGCCAGCAGTGTACAGAACTATGGCTACACCTTC. This codes for CASSVQNYGYTF.